A single sample is the source of the 5 T cell receptor beta chains below, sequenced in a study of T cell responses to AZD1222 COVID-19 vaccine. This table comes from immunoSEQ multiplex PCR, and its TCRdb copy is limited to in-frame clones, with some not included. Among tens of thousands of clones listed, about nine tenths were seen once. The source material was peripheral blood, sampled on day 0 of AZD1222 vaccination. These receptors were taken from an adult in good health.

The J gene is TRBJ1-3, the V gene TRBV23-1, with TRBD1 matching over 9 bases. TRBV23-1 is identified as an open reading frame with a role that is uncertain. The J segment lost 4 bases and the V segment lost 6 bases, leaving 10 bases of the junction unmatched. The CDR3 has 16 residues. CDR3 protein: CASSSDRGRSGNTIYF. CDR3 nucleotides: TGCGCCAGCAGCTCGGACAGGGGAAGATCGGGAAACACCATATATTTT.

This clone is a singleton in its sample. The V and J genes are TRBV3-1 (or the pseudogene TRBV3-2) and TRBJ1-3; perhaps TRBD1 as D (5 bases). CDR3 length: 14 amino acids. In germline, CDR1 is LGHDT, CDR2 YNNKEL (reference sequence). V was cut by 4 bases and J by 1 base, with 8 bases left in between. Here the CDR3 reads CASSPGGSGNTIYF. The CDR3 DNA reads as TGTGCCAGCAGCCCCGGGGGATCTGGAAACACCATATATTTT.

The chain links TRBV4-1 to TRBJ2-3; D is undetermined. The ends were cut back, 1 base at V and 2 bases at J, with 10 bases in the middle. From germline, CDR1 is MGHRA and CDR2 YSYEKL. The CDR3 has 15 residues. The CDR3 sequence: CASSQAGAVTDTQYF. CDR3 sequence (DNA): TGCGCCAGCAGCCAAGCGGGTGCGGTCACAGATACGCAGTATTTT.

V and J are TRBV5-8 and TRBJ2-2; D is undetermined. The germline V gene has CDR1 SGHTS and CDR2 YDEGEE. V lost 0 bases to trimming and J lost 5 bases, with 17 bases between them. CDR3 length equals 17 residues. The CDR3 spells CASSLAGSVQRTGELFF. CDR3 in DNA: TGTGCCAGCAGCTTGGCGGGCAGCGTACAAAGGACCGGGGAGCTGTTTTTT.

This chain connects TRBV9 to TRBJ2-5; TRBD2 might be the D (5 bases). The CDR3 sequence is 15 residues long. Looked up from germline, CDR1 is SGDLS and CDR2 is YYNGEE. Trimming took 0 bases from V and 1 from J, leaving 10 bases between them. The CDR3 DNA reads as TGTGCCAGCAGCGTAGTAGAGGGCCCCCAAGAGACCCAGTACTTC. Translation gives CASSVVEGPQETQYF.